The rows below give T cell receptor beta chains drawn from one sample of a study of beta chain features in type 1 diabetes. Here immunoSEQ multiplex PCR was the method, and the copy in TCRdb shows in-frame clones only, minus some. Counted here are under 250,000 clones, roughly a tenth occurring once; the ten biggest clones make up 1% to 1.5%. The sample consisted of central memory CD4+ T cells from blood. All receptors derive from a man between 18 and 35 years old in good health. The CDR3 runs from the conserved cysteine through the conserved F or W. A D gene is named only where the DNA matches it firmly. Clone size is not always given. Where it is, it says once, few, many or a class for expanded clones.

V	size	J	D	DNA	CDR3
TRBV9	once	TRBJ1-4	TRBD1	TGTGCCAGCAGCGCCACCGGGACAGGGGGCCGAAAACTGTTTTTT	CASSATGTGGRKLFF
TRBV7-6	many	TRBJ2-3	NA	TGTGCCAGCAGCTTATGGGCAGCTAGCACAGATACGCAGTATTTT	CASSLWAASTDTQYF
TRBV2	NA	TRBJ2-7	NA	TGTGCCAGCAGGATCCGAGCGGAACTCTACGAGCAGTACTTC	CASRIRAELYEQYF
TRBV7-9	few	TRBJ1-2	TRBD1	TGTGCCAGCAGCTCTGGACAGGGCGACTATGGCTACACCTTC	CASSSGQGDYGYTF
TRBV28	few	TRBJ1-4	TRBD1	TGTGCCAGCAGTCTGAACAGGGGTTTTACGGAAAAACTGTTTTTT	CASSLNRGFTEKLFF
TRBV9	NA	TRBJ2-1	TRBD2	TGTGCCAGCAGCGTAGCGGCGGGAGTAAACAATGAGCAGTTCTTC	CASSVAAGVNNEQFF
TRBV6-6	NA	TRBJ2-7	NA	TGTGCCAGCAGCCGATCAACTTACGAGCAGTACTTC	CASSRSTYEQYF
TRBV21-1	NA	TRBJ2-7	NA	TGTGCCAGCACTTCCGGGACTAGCGGGAGGGCCTACGAGCAGTACTTC	CASTSGTSGRAYEQYF
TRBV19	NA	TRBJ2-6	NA	TGTGCCAGTAGTATCGGGACGCTAGACTCTGGGGCCAACGTCCTGACTTTC	CASSIGTLDSGANVLTF
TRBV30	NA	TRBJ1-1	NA	TGTGCCTGGAGTGGATACATGAACACTGAAGCTTTCTTT	CAWSGYMNTEAFF
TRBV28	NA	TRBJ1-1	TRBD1	TGTGCCAGCAGTCGGACAGGGGGGAAGGCTTTCTTT	CASSRTGGKAFF
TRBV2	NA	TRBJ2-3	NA	TGTGCCAGCAGGGCGGGGCAGAAGGATTCAGATACGCAGTATTTT	CASRAGQKDSDTQYF
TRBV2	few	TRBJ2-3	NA	TGTGCCAGCAAGGGAGGCAGGGGCACAGATACGCAGTATTTT	CASKGGRGTDTQYF
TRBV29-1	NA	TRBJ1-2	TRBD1	TGCAGCGTTGGGGACAGCACCTATGGCTACACCTTC	CSVGDSTYGYTF
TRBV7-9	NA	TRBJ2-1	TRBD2	TGCGCCAGCAGCCAAGAGGGCGGGAGGATCAGTGAGCAGTTCTTC	CASSQEGGRISEQFF
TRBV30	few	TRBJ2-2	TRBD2	TGTGCCTGGACAAAGGTCCCGGGACTAGCGGGAGCCGCAACCGGGGAGCTGTTTTTT	CAWTKVPGLAGAATGELFF
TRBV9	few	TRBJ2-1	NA	TGTGCCAGCAGCGCCTTGGGGGAGCGCTACAATGAGCAGTTCTTC	CASSALGERYNEQFF
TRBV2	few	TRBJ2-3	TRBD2	TGTGCCAGCCTCAGGACTAGCGGGAGAACAGATACGCAGTATTTT	CASLRTSGRTDTQYF
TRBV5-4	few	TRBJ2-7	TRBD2	TGTGCCAGCACCACCAGCGGGGCGTTGAATCCCTACGAGCAGTACTTC	CASTTSGALNPYEQYF
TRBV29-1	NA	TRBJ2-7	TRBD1	TGCAGCGCTTTGACAGGGGGCTCTCGCTACGGGGAGCAGTACTTC	CSALTGGSRYGEQYF
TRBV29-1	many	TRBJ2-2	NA	TGCAGCGTTGATAGGGGGGGCACCGGGGAGCTGTTTTTT	CSVDRGGTGELFF
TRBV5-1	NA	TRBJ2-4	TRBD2	TGCGCCAGCAGCCCCGGACTAGCGGTAGCCAAAAACATTCAGTACTTC	CASSPGLAVAKNIQYF
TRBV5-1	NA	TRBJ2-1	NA	TGCGCCAGCAGCTTGGGTCTACTCCCGGACGATGAGCAGTTCTTC	CASSLGLLPDDEQFF
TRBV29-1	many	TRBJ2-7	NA	TGCAGCGGGAGGGGGGCCGTAGGCGAGCAGTACTTC	CSGRGAVGEQYF
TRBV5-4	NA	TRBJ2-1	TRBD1	TGTGCCAGCAGCTCTCCGGGACAGGGGATTGTCAATGAGCAGTTCTTC	CASSSPGQGIVNEQFF
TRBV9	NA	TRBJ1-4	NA	TGTGCCAGCAGCGTGTCCGGGGGTGAAAAACTGTTTTTT	CASSVSGGEKLFF
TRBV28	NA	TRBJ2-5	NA	TGTGCCAGCAGTGAAGGGAGGCGGGAGACCCAGTACTTC	CASSEGRRETQYF
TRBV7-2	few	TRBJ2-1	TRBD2	TGTGCCAGCAGCTTAGCGGGAGGGACCTACAATGAGCAGTTCTTC	CASSLAGGTYNEQFF
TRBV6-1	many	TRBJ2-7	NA	TGTGCCTGCTCGGCGGGACCCAAGAGTGAGTGGCAGTACTTC	CACSAGPKSEWQYF
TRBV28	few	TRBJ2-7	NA	TGTGCCAGCAGTTCCAGCGAAACCTACGAGCAGTACTTC	CASSSSETYEQYF
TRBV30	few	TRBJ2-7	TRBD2	TGTGCCTGGTCTAGCGGGAGACACGAGCAGTACTTC	CAWSSGRHEQYF
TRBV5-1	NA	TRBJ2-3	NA	TGCGCCAGCAGCTTGGCTCCCGACAATACGCAGTATTTT	CASSLAPDNTQYF
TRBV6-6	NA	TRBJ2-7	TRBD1	TGTGCCAGCAAAAGACAGGGAGCCTACGAGCAGTACTTC	CASKRQGAYEQYF
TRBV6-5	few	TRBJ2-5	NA	TGTGCCAGCAGCCGAAGCGAGCAAGAGACCCAGTACTTC	CASSRSEQETQYF
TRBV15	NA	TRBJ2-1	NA	TGTGCCACCAGCAGAGGTTTCGGGGAATCCTACAATGAGCAGTTCTTC	CATSRGFGESYNEQFF
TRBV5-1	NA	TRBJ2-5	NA	TGCGCCAGCAGCTTGGAAACGGGTTACCAAGAGACCCAGTACTTC	CASSLETGYQETQYF